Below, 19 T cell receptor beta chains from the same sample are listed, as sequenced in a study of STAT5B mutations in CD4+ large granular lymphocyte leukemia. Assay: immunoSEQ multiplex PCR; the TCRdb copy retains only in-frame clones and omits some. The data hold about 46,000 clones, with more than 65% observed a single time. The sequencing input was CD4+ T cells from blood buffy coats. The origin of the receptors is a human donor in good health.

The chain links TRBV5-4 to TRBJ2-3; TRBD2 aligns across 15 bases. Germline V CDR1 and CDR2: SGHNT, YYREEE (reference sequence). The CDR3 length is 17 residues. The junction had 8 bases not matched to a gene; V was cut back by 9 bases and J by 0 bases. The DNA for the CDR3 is TGTGCCATACGGACTAGCGGGGGGGCGATTAGCACAGATACGCAGTATTTT. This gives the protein CAIRTSGGAISTDTQYF.

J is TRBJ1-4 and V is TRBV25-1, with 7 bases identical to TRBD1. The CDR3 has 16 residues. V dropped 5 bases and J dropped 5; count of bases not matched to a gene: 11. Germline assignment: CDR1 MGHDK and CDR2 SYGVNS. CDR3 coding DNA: TGTGCCAGCAGTAGCTATACAGGGGCGAGAAATGAAAAACTGTTTTTT. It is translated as CASSSYTGARNEKLFF.

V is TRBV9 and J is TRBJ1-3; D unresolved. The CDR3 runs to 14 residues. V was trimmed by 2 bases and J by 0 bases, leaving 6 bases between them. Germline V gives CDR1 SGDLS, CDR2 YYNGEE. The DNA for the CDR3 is TGTGCCAGCAGCGTGGGGTTCTCTGGAAACACCATATATTTT. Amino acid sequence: CASSVGFSGNTIYF.

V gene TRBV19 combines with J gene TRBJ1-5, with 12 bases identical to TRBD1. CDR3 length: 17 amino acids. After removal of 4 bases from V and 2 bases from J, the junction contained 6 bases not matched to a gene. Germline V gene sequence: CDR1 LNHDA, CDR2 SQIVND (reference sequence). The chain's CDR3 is CASSKRGQGARNQPQHF. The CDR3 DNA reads TGTGCCAGTAGTAAGCGGGGACAGGGGGCGCGCAATCAGCCCCAGCATTTT.

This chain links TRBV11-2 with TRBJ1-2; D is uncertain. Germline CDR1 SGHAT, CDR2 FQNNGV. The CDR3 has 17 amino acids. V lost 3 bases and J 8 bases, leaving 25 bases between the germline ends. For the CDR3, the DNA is TGTGCCAGCAGCTTCCCGGGCAGGCGACTTATTTCGGAAGGCTACACCTTC. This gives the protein CASSFPGRRLISEGYTF. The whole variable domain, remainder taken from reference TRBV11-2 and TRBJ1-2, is EAGVAQSPRYKIIEKRQSVAFWCNPISGHATLYWYQQILGQGPKLLIQFQNNGVVDDSQLPKDRFSAERLKGVDSTLKIQPAKLEDSAVYLCASSFPGRRLISEGYTFGSGTRLTVV.

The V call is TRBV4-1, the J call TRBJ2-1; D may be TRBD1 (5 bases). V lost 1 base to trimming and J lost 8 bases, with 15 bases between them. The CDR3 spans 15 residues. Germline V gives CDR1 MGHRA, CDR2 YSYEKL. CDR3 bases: TGCGCCAGCAGCCAAGCTCAGGGTATAATCGATGAGCAGTTCTTC. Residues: CASSQAQGIIDEQFF.

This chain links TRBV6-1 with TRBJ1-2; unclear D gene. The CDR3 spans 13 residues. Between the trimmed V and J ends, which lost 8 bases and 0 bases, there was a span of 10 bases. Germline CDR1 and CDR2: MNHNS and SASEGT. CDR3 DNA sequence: TGTGCCAGCTGGACGGTTACTAACTATGGCTACACCTTC. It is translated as CASWTVTNYGYTF.

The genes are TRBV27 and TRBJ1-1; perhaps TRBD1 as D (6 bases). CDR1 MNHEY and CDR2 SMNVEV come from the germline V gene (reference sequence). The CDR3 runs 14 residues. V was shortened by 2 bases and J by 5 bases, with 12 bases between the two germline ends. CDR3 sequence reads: CASSLTPQGTEAFF. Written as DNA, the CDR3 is TGTGCCAGCAGTTTAACGCCCCAGGGGACTGAAGCTTTCTTT.

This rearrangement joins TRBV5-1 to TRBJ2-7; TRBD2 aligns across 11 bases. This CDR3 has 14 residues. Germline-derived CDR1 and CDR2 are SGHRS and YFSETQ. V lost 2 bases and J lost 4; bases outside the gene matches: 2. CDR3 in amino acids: CASSFLAGGYEQYF. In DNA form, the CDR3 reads TGCGCCAGCAGCTTCCTAGCGGGAGGATACGAGCAGTACTTC.

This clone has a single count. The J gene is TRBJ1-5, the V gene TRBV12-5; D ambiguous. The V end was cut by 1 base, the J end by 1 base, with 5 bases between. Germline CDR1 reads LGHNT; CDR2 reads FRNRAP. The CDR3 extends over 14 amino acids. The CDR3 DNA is TGTGCTAGTGGTTTGGGACGGAGCAATCAGCCCCAGCATTTT. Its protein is CASGLGRSNQPQHF.

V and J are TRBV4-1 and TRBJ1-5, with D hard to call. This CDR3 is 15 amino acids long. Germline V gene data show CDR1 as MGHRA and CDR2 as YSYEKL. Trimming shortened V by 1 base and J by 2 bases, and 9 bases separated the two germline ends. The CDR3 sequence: CASSQGSPGNQPQHF. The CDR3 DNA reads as TGCGCCAGCAGCCAAGGTTCCCCGGGCAATCAGCCCCAGCATTTT.

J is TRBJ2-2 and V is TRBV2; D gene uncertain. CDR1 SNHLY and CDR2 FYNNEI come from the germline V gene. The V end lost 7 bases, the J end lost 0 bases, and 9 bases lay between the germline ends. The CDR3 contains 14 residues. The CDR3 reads CASTRDSNTGELFF. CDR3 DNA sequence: TGTGCCAGCACAAGAGACTCGAACACCGGGGAGCTGTTTTTT.

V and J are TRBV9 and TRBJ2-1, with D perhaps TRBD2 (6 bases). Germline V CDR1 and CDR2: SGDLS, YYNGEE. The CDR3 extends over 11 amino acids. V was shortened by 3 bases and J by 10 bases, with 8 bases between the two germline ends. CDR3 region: CASSALAEQFF. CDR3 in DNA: TGTGCCAGCAGCGCGCTAGCGGAGCAGTTCTTC.

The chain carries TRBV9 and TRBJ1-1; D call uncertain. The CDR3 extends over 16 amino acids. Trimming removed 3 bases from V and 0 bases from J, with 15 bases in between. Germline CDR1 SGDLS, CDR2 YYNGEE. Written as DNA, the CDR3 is TGTGCCAGCAGCGAAAGGAGTGGGATCATGAACACTGAAGCTTTCTTT. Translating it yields CASSERSGIMNTEAFF. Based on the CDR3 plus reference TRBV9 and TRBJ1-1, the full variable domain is DSGVTQTPKHLITATGQRVTLRCSPRSGDLSVYWYQQSLDQGLQFLIQYYNGEERAKGNILERFSAQQFPDLHSELNLSSLELGDSALYFCASSERSGIMNTEAFFGQGTRLTVV.

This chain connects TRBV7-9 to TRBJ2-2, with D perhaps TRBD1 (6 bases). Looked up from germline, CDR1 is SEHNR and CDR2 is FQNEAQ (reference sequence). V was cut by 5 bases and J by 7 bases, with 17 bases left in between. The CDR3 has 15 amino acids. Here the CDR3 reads CASSRYAGADGELFF. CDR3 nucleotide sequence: TGTGCCAGCAGCCGATATGCAGGGGCTGACGGGGAGCTGTTTTTT.

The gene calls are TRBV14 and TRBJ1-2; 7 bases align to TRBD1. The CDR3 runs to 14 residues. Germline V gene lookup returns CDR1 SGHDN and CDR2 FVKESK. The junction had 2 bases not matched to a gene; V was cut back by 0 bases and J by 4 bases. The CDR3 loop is CASSQDGTVYGYTF. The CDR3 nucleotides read TGTGCCAGCAGCCAAGATGGGACAGTCTATGGCTACACCTTC.

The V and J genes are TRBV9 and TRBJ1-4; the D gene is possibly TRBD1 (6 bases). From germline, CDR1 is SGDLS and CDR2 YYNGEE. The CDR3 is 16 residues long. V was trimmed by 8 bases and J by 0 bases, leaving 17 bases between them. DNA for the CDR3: TGTGCCAGTGGGCCGGGGGCGCTTGCAACTAATGAAAAACTGTTTTTT. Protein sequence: CASGPGALATNEKLFF.

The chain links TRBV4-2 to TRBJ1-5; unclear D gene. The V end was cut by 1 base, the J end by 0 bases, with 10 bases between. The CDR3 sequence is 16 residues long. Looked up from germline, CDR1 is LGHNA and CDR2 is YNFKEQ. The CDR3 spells CASSQAAVDSNQPQHF. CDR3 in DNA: TGTGCCAGCAGCCAAGCGGCAGTTGATAGCAATCAGCCCCAGCATTTT.

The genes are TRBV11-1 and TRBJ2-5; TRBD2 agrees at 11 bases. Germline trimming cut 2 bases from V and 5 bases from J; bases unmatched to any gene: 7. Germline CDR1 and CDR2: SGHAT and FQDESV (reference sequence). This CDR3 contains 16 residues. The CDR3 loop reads CASSLQLAGGSETQYF. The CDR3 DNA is TGTGCCAGCAGCTTACAGCTAGCGGGAGGTTCCGAGACCCAGTACTTC. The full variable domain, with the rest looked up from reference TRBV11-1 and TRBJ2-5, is EAEVAQSPRYKITEKSQAVAFWCDPISGHATLYWYRQILGQGPELLVQFQDESVVDDSQLPKDRFSAERLKGVDSTLKIQPAELGDSAMYLCASSLQLAGGSETQYFGPGTRLLVL.